This T cell receptor (beta chain) was captured in a study of cytomegalovirus exposure and HLA in healthy donors. Study results and limitations: Productive status was seen about 87% or about 30% of the time for most TCR beta V segments in an earlier analysis. Using a false discovery rate of 0.05, a later analysis showed that roughly 16,000 TCR beta sequences were associated with HLA alleles. With later analysis, a missense DCLRE1C variant became linked to TCR beta V- and J-gene trimming.

Amplification used 60 Vbeta primers and 13 Jbeta primers. The protocol was immunoSEQ multiplex PCR, while the TCRdb copy is restricted to in-frame clones and leaves out a portion. This sample's table has about 140,000 clones. A remark on this clone: The antigen is unknown.

Material for sequencing was PBMCs. The receptor's source is a young woman in good health and CMV-seronegative.

In DNA, the CDR3 is TGTGCCAGCAGCTTCCTCTCTTACGAGCAGTACTTC. It encodes CASSFLSYEQYF. The rearrangement uses TRBV7-3 and TRBJ2-7, with D unresolved. Trimming left V 3 bases short and J 4 bases short, with 7 bases between. The CDR3 sequence is 12 residues long. CDR1 and CDR2 from the germline V gene are SGHTA and FQGTGA.